This T cell receptor (beta chain) came from a study of read filtering for tumor transcriptome and immune sequencing. Study background: Whole-transcriptome libraries were prepared after DNase treatment. IR-seq gave about 3.5 to 10.27 million TCR reads per sample; RNA-seq gave about 75 to 1,300.

Germline-derived CDR1 and CDR2 are LNHDA and SQIVND (reference sequence). V lost 3 bases to trimming and J lost 1 base, with 12 bases between them. This CDR3 spans 15 amino acids. There are many counts of this clonotype. Its target is not known. From approximately 430 ng of RNA, a library with molecular barcoded alpha/delta and beta/gamma adaptors was made. TCRdb analysed the reads with MiXCR anew, one entry per CDR3 protein. This table has 42,000 or so distinct CDR3 sequences, roughly 13% appearing once. General study results and limits: This fraction held mixed bone marrow immune cells after CD138-negative sorting. RNA-seq captured clonotypes less deeply and reliably than IR-seq.

The specimen was a population of CD138-negative cells sorted from bone marrow. The genes are TRBV19 and TRBJ2-5; D not certain. The clonotype originates from a donor aged 40 or older with multiple myeloma. The CDR3 here is CASSIQPGFQETQYF. CDR3 nucleotides: TGTGCCAGTAGTATCCAGCCGGGCTTCCAAGAGACCCAGTACTTC.